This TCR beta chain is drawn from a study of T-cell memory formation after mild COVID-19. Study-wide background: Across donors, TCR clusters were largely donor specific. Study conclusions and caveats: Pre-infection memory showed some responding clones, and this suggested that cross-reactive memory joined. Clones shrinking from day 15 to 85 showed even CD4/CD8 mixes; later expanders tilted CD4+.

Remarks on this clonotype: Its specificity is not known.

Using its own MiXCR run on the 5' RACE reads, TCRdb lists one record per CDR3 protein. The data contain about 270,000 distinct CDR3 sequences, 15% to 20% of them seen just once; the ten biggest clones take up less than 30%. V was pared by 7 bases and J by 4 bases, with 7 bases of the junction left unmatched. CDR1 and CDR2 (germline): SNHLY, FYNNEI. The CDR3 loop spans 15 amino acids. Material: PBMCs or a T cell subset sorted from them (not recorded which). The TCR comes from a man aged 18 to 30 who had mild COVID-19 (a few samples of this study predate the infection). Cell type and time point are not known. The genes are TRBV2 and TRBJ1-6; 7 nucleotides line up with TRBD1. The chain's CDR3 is CASILDRPYNSPLHF. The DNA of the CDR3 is TGTGCCAGCATCTTGGACAGGCCTTATAATTCACCCCTCCACTTT.